A selection of T cell receptor beta chains follows, all from one sample in a study of blood T cell repertoires in COVID-19. Using immunoSEQ multiplex PCR, the repertoire was profiled, and TCRdb retains in-frame clones only, with some absent. Of approximately 66,000 clones detected, about 90% appear once; the ten largest clones hold roughly a fifth. The material sequenced was peripheral blood. The receptors here all came from a woman in her forties or fifties with active or convalescent COVID-19. The CDR3 runs from the conserved cysteine through the conserved F or W. D genes are given only for firm matches. Size is omitted from some rows. Given values are once, few, many or a class for expanded clones.

>TRBV5-1|TRBJ2-3|TRBD2|-
CASSLGLLAGGTDTQYF
TGCGCCAGCAGCTTGGGCCTACTGGCGGGAGGCACAGATACGCAGTATTTT
>TRBV18|TRBJ2-2|TRBD1|few
CASSPQSAQGTGELFF
TGTGCCAGCTCACCACAATCGGCACAGGGGACAGGGGAGCTGTTTTTT
>TRBV9|TRBJ1-1|-|-
CASSVDFRGSEAFF
TGTGCCAGCAGCGTAGATTTCCGAGGCTCTGAAGCTTTCTTT
>TRBV18|TRBJ2-5|-|-
CASSTMGQGLETQYF
TGTGCCAGCTCAACTATGGGGCAGGGGTTGGAGACCCAGTACTTC
>TRBV24-1|TRBJ1-6|-|-
CATSDDRRSSYNSPLHF
TGTGCCACCAGTGATGACCGGAGGAGCTCCTATAATTCACCCCTCCACTTT
>TRBV11-3|TRBJ1-1|TRBD1|-
CAGSLETGTAAFF
TGTGCCGGCAGCTTAGAGACCGGGACAGCAGCTTTCTTT
>TRBV3-1/TRBV3-2|TRBJ2-3|TRBD1|-
CASSHSKQGVDPDTQYF
TGTGCCAGCAGCCACAGTAAGCAGGGGGTGGACCCGGATACGCAGTATTTT
>TRBV11-2|TRBJ1-1|-|once
CASSPRQVKHTEAFF
TGTGCCAGCAGCCCAAGACAGGTAAAGCACACTGAAGCTTTCTTT
>TRBV28|TRBJ2-7|-|-
CASSSPTYEQYF
TGTGCCAGCAGTTCCCCCACCTACGAGCAGTACTTC
>TRBV29-1|TRBJ1-2|-|-
CSVERGNYGYTF
TGCAGCGTTGAACGAGGAAACTATGGCTACACCTTC
>TRBV5-1|TRBJ1-3|-|-
CASSLTGISGNTIYF
TGCGCCAGCAGCTTAACAGGAATCTCCGGAAACACCATATATTTT
>TRBV9|TRBJ2-7|-|-
CASSRTGYGVSNEQYF
TGTGCCAGCAGCCGAACAGGGTACGGGGTCTCAAACGAGCAGTACTTC
>TRBV19|TRBJ1-5|TRBD1|-
CASSITGTVYQPQHF
TGTGCCAGTAGTATCACCGGGACAGTCTATCAGCCCCAGCATTTT
>TRBV6-5|TRBJ2-3|-|-
CASSYTSDITDTQYF
TGTGCCAGCAGTTACACCTCAGATATTACAGATACGCAGTATTTT
>TRBV19|TRBJ1-2|TRBD1|-
CASKDRDYGYTF
TGTGCCAGTAAGGACAGGGACTATGGCTACACCTTC
>TRBV19|TRBJ2-1|TRBD1|-
CASSIRDRGNNEQFF
TGTGCCAGTAGTATCAGGGACAGGGGGAACAATGAGCAGTTCTTC
>TRBV28|TRBJ1-2|-|-
CASKTETNYGYTF
TGTGCCAGCAAGACAGAGACCAACTATGGCTACACCTTC
>TRBV19|TRBJ1-6|TRBD1|-
CASAGQGNSPLHF
TGTGCCAGTGCCGGACAGGGGAATTCACCCCTCCACTTT
>TRBV2|TRBJ2-3|TRBD2|-
CASSHGTSGRSTDTQYF
TGTGCCAGCAGCCACGGGACTAGCGGAAGAAGCACAGATACGCAGTATTTT
>TRBV9|TRBJ2-1|TRBD2|-
CASSVGLAGTTGNEQFF
TGTGCCAGCAGCGTAGGTCTAGCGGGAACCACAGGGAATGAGCAGTTCTTC
>TRBV7-9|TRBJ2-5|-|medium-sized
CASSLVGGFVETQYF
TGTGCCAGCAGCTTGGTAGGGGGTTTTGTCGAGACCCAGTACTTC
>TRBV11-2|TRBJ2-3|TRBD2|-
CASSFGTSGRTDTQYF
TGTGCCAGCAGCTTTGGGACTAGCGGGAGAACAGATACGCAGTATTTT
>TRBV27|TRBJ2-5|TRBD2|-
CASSRSGRAEGGTQYF
TGTGCCAGCAGTCGCAGCGGGAGGGCCGAGGGGGGGACCCAGTACTTC
>TRBV5-8|TRBJ2-1|-|-
CASSQDFKREQFF
TGTGCCAGCAGCCAAGACTTCAAAAGGGAGCAGTTCTTC
>TRBV10-3|TRBJ2-7|TRBD1|-
CAIRQGREAYEQYF
TGTGCCATCAGACAGGGGCGAGAGGCCTACGAGCAGTACTTC
>TRBV11-2|TRBJ1-2|-|-
CASSPISGGNYGYTF
TGTGCCAGCAGCCCCATATCGGGGGGTAACTATGGCTACACCTTC
>TRBV18|TRBJ2-1|TRBD2|-
CASSLRGLAGRDEQFF
TGTGCCAGCTCACTGCGCGGACTAGCGGGAAGGGATGAGCAGTTCTTC
>TRBV15|TRBJ2-1|TRBD2|-
CATSRPGLAGYNEQFF
TGTGCCACCAGCAGACCTGGACTAGCGGGATACAATGAGCAGTTCTTC
>TRBV5-1|TRBJ2-1|TRBD2|-
CASSLAGGHSYNEQFF
TGCGCCAGCAGTTTAGCGGGAGGACACTCCTACAATGAGCAGTTCTTC
>TRBV7-6|TRBJ2-5|-|-
CASSLAFGQGEETQYF
TGTGCCAGCAGCTTAGCTTTTGGGCAGGGTGAAGAGACCCAGTACTTC
>TRBV7-9|TRBJ2-2|TRBD2|-
CASSLSGRENGELFF
TGTGCCAGCAGCTTAAGCGGGAGGGAGAACGGGGAGCTGTTTTTT
>TRBV5-1|TRBJ2-5|-|once
CASSLGTSKETQYF
TGCGCCAGCAGCCTTGGGACATCAAAAGAGACCCAGTACTTC
>TRBV5-6|TRBJ2-7|TRBD2|-
CASSGWTSGDPEQYF
TGTGCCAGCAGCGGTTGGACTAGCGGGGACCCTGAGCAGTACTTC
>TRBV18|TRBJ1-5|TRBD1|-
CASSPGTGWHNQPQHF
TGTGCCAGCTCACCCGGGACAGGTTGGCACAATCAGCCCCAGCATTTT
>TRBV19|TRBJ1-6|TRBD1|-
CASSTTGTGVNSPLHF
TGTGCCAGTAGTACAACCGGGACAGGGGTTAATTCACCCCTCCACTTT
>TRBV5-4|TRBJ2-7|TRBD2|-
CASSLSSGTLEQYF
TGTGCCAGCAGCTTGTCTAGCGGGACCCTCGAGCAGTACTTC
>TRBV10-2|TRBJ1-5|-|-
CASFSGASGQPQHF
TGCGCCAGCTTTTCCGGAGCCTCGGGTCAGCCCCAGCATTTT